The clone carrying this TCR beta chain was detected many times. Its antigen is unidentified. 5'RACE employing 10-nucleotide random UMIs yielded the cDNA. TCRdb re-called the 5' RACE reads with MiXCR, one entry per CDR3 protein. The table has about 82,000 distinct CDR3 sequences, just over 2.5% seen once. This sample is drawn from a study of neurological immune-mediated disorders. Study-wide context: Multiple sclerosis patients numbered some 34, with around 31 relapsing-remitting and 3 secondary progressive.

V gave up 4 bases and J gave up 5 bases, with 17 bases separating them. Germline V gene data show CDR1 as MNHEY and CDR2 as SMNVEV (reference sequence). CDR3 length equals 15 residues. Overall study results and limits: Patients with HTLV-1-associated myelopathy showed the most TCR clonal expansion. Those with multiple sclerosis showed the least, falling below healthy controls. Association with the multiple sclerosis repertoire cluster was not found for any clinical or MRI feature.

The chain employs TRBV27 and TRBJ1-2; D may be TRBD1 (5 bases). The specimen was PBMCs. This TCR was sampled from a woman aged 25 to 39 with multiple sclerosis. CDR3 in DNA: TGTGCCAGCAGTTCCAGAGCGGGGGTGGGGTATGGCTACACCTTC. Translated, it gives CASSSRAGVGYGYTF.